This T cell receptor (beta chain) was identified during a study of T cells in Graves' hyperthyroidism and ophthalmopathy. Study details: Any treatment followed the collection of peripheral blood at initial diagnosis.

TCR beta CDR3 regions were amplified from RNA. HTBI primers were used for first-round RT-PCR of the TCR CDR3. MiXCR was run by TCRdb on the multiplex PCR reads, yielding one entry per CDR3 protein. The sample has about 320,000 distinct CDR3 sequences; over 15% are singletons. Note on this clonotype: This may be a read error, as it is one base from a much larger clone.

Based on clinical symptoms, serum thyroxine and TRAb, thyroid ultrasound and orbital computed tomography, diagnoses were reached. The CDR3 runs to 15 residues. Germline-derived CDR1 and CDR2 are MDHEN and SYDVKM. The specimen sequenced was blood. The chain joins TRBV28 to TRBJ2-7; 7 nucleotides align to TRBD2. This clonotype originated in a man younger than 45 with Graves' hyperthyroidism. The DNA of the CDR3 is TGTGCCAACAGTGGGGGGGTGGCCATTTCCTACGAGCAGTACTTC. As protein: CANSGGVAISYEQYF.